The T cell receptor (beta chain) described here comes from a study of blood T cell repertoires in COVID-19. Study details: T cells, B-cell-depleted T cells, or PBMCs provided the cDNA or gDNA that served as material.

Per the authors' pipeline: The assay estimated nucleated cells by amplifying reference gene primers. Method: immunoSEQ multiplex PCR; TCRdb's copy keeps in-frame clones and lacks some. From that table come the V and J calls and clone size; the DNA was used to work out D and trimming. The data show 110,000 or so clones, roughly 88% seen once. Germline CDR1 is SGHDN and CDR2 is FVKESK. Trimming stripped 0 bases from V and 4 bases from J, with 12 bases between. This CDR3 comprises 15 residues. This sequence originates from a woman aged 70-85 years who had recovered from COVID-19. The V call is TRBV14, the J call TRBJ1-2; D might be TRBD1 (6 bases). Sequenced: peripheral blood. The CDR3 nucleotides are TGTGCCAGCAGCCAAGATCCCGCAGGGGTCTATGGCTACACCTTC. Translated: CASSQDPAGVYGYTF.